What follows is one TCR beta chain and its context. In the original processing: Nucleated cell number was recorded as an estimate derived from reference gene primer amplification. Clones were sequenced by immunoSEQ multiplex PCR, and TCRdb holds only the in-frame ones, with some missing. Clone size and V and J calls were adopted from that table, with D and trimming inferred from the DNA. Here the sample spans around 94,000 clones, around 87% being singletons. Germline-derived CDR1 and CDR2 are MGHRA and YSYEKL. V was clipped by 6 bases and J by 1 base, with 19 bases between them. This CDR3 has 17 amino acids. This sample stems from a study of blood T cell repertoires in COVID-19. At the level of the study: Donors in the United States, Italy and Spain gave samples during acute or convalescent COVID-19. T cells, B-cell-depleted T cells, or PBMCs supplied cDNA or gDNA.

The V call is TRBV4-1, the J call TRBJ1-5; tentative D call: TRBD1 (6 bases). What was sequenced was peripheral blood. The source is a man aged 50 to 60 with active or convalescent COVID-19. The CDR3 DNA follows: TGCGCCAGCAGTCCAATGAGCAGGGGCATCAGCAATCAGCCCCAGCATTTT. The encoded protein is CASSPMSRGISNQPQHF.